Each of the 23 T cell receptor beta chains below was sequenced from the same sample in a study of T cell responses to AZD1222 COVID-19 vaccine. Repertoires were generated with immunoSEQ multiplex PCR, while TCRdb's copy carries only in-frame clones and drops some. The sample has more than 120,000 clones, over 85% seen once. The specimen was peripheral blood, collected 28 days after the second AZD1222 dose. Receptor source: an adult who received the AZD1222 COVID-19 vaccine.

The chain couples TRBV29-1 to TRBJ1-2, with 9 positions matching TRBD1. CDR3 length: 13 residues. The germline gives CDR1 SQVTM, CDR2 ANQGSEA. Trimming removed 3 bases from V and 4 bases from J; junction bases left unmatched: 3. CDR3 DNA: TGCAGCGTTGACGGACAGGGGATCTATGGCTACACCTTC. Its protein product is CSVDGQGIYGYTF.

The CDR3 spells CSVETGEDSPLHF. In DNA form, the CDR3 reads TGCAGCGTTGAGACGGGCGAGGATTCACCCCTCCACTTT. The chain links TRBV29-1 to TRBJ1-6; D not resolved. Trimming stripped 3 bases from V and 8 bases from J, with 11 bases between. The V gene's germline CDR1 is SQVTM and CDR2 ANQGSEA. The length of the CDR3 is 13 residues.

The chain recombines TRBV28 with TRBJ1-1; D gene uncertain. The CDR3 has 14 amino acids. The V gene lost 5 bases and the J gene lost 1 base, with 11 bases spanning the gap. The V gene's germline CDR1 is MDHEN and CDR2 SYDVKM. This CDR3 reads CASSPFWGNTEAFF. In DNA, the CDR3 is TGTGCCAGCAGTCCCTTTTGGGGGAACACTGAAGCTTTCTTT.

The chain uses TRBV6-5 and TRBJ1-1; possibly TRBD1 for D (5 bases). This CDR3 spans 13 amino acids. Germline loops: CDR1 MNHEY, CDR2 SVGAGI. Trimming took 4 bases from V and 10 from J, leaving 16 bases between them. CDR3 residues: CASSSYGTRGAFF. The CDR3 nucleotides are TGTGCCAGCAGTTCGTACGGCACGAGGGGAGCTTTCTTT.

The J gene is TRBJ2-3, the V gene TRBV24-1; D gene ambiguous. Trimming shortened V by 1 base and J by 4 bases, and 5 bases separated the two germline ends. CDR1 and CDR2 (germline): KGHDR, SFDVKD. This CDR3 has 13 amino acids. This CDR3 reads CATSDLRADTQYF. The CDR3 DNA is TGTGCCACCAGTGATTTAAGGGCAGATACGCAGTATTTT.

The rearrangement joins TRBV27 to TRBJ1-6; D gene uncertain. The CDR3 runs to 16 residues. The germline V gene has CDR1 MNHEY and CDR2 SMNVEV (reference sequence). Trimming pared 3 bases from V and 2 bases from J, leaving 11 bases between. The CDR3 sequence: CASSLERATYNSPLHF. In DNA, the CDR3 is TGTGCCAGCAGTTTGGAGAGGGCCACCTATAATTCACCCCTCCACTTT.

The CDR3 region has the DNA TGTGCCAGCAGTTTGGGAGGGAATGTTGGAAACACCATATATTTT. It translates to CASSLGGNVGNTIYF. V and J are TRBV28 and TRBJ1-3; D gene unclear. The V and J ends lost 3 bases and 3 bases respectively, with 12 bases between them. This CDR3 comprises 15 residues. Germline-derived CDR1 and CDR2 are MDHEN and SYDVKM. The full variable domain, its missing parts supplied by reference TRBV28 and TRBJ1-3, is DVKVTQSSRYLVKRTGEKVFLECVQDMDHENMFWYRQDPGLGLRLIYFSYDVKMKEKGDIPEGYSVSREKKERFSLILESASTNQTSMYLCASSLGGNVGNTIYFGEGSWLTVV.

The chain combines TRBV12-3 or TRBV12-4 with TRBJ2-7; no firm D call. Trimming stripped 4 bases from V and 2 bases from J, with 9 bases between. There are 13 residues in the CDR3. CDR3: CASSSRYAYEQYF. The CDR3 DNA reads TGTGCCAGCAGTTCAAGGTACGCCTACGAGCAGTACTTC.

The chain joins TRBV6-2 or TRBV6-3 to TRBJ1-5; possible D gene TRBD1, 6 bases. The CDR3 spans 16 residues. The V end lost 5 bases, the J end lost 3 bases, and 17 bases lay between the germline ends. Germline values: CDR1 MNHEY, CDR2 SVGEGT. Here the CDR3 DNA reads TGTGCCAGCAGTCCCTGGGGCAGGGGATTCAATCAGCCCCAGCATTTT. Protein: CASSPWGRGFNQPQHF.

This clone occurred a few times. The chain employs TRBV19 and TRBJ2-7; no definite D call. V gave up 3 bases and J gave up 4 bases, with 13 bases separating them. Germline CDR1 LNHDA, CDR2 SQIVND (reference sequence). CDR3 size: 14 residues. In nucleotides, the CDR3 is TGTGCCAGTAGTATTAAAGACGGAGCTTACGAGCAGTACTTC. Protein product: CASSIKDGAYEQYF. Looking up the rest from reference TRBV19 and TRBJ2-7 gives the full variable domain: DGGITQSPKYLFRKEGQNVTLSCEQNLNHDAMYWYRQDPGQGLRLIYYSQIVNDFQKGDIAEGYSVSREKKESFPLTVTSAQKNPTAFYLCASSIKDGAYEQYFGPGTRLTVT.

The chain recombines TRBV24-1 with TRBJ1-2; D ambiguous. The CDR3 is 12 residues long. Germline CDR1 is KGHDR and CDR2 is SFDVKD. With 2 bases removed from V and 6 bases from J, the gap between germline ends came to 6 bases. Here the CDR3 reads CATSDSTHGYTF. DNA for the CDR3: TGTGCCACCAGTGATTCGACCCATGGCTACACCTTC.

The rearrangement links TRBV7-9 to TRBJ1-4; D might be TRBD1 (5 bases). In germline, CDR1 is SEHNR, CDR2 FQNEAQ (reference sequence). CDR3 length: 16 amino acids. V was clipped by 6 bases and J by 8 bases, with 22 bases between them. The CDR3 DNA follows: TGTGCCAGCAGGCCCCGGGAGGCCAGGGCCACCGAAAAACTGTTTTTT. Translated, it gives CASRPREARATEKLFF.

This chain links TRBV9 with TRBJ1-5; perhaps TRBD1 as D (5 bases). Germline CDR1 reads SGDLS; CDR2 reads YYNGEE. Trimming pared 7 bases from V and 7 bases from J, leaving 12 bases between. The CDR3 consists of 12 residues. The CDR3 nucleotides read TGTGCCAGCGGTCAAGGGGTACAGCCCCAGCATTTT. Translated, it gives CASGQGVQPQHF.

The chain has TRBV3-1 (or the pseudogene TRBV3-2) and TRBJ1-1; 9 nucleotides agree with TRBD1. The CDR3 spans 16 residues. Germline V lookup: CDR1 LGHDT, CDR2 YNNKEL (reference sequence). V lost 0 bases, J lost 6 bases, and 8 bases stayed unmatched. The CDR3 DNA reads TGTGCCAGCAGCCAAGAAGTGGGACAGGGTCTGGCTGAAGCTTTCTTT. This encodes CASSQEVGQGLAEAFF.

This clone is labeled medium-sized. V gene TRBV25-1 combines with J gene TRBJ1-1; 8 positions match TRBD1. Germline V gene data show CDR1 as MGHDK and CDR2 as SYGVNS. Germline trimming cut 2 bases from V and 1 base from J; bases unmatched to any gene: 12. The CDR3 loop spans 18 amino acids. The CDR3 DNA follows: TGTGCCAGCAGTGAAATGGTTGTGGCAGGGGGCCGGAACACTGAAGCTTTCTTT. Translation: CASSEMVVAGGRNTEAFF.

DNA for the CDR3: TGTGCCTGGAGTACCGGACTACTGAGGGAAAAACTGTTTTTT. Its translation is CAWSTGLLREKLFF. The V gene is TRBV30, the J gene TRBJ1-4; D not certain. Deletions cut 2 bases from V and 8 bases from J, with 15 bases between. Per the germline V gene, CDR1 is GTSNPN and CDR2 is SVGIG (reference sequence). This CDR3 has 14 amino acids.

The chain links TRBV3-1 (or the pseudogene TRBV3-2) to TRBJ1-2; a possible D gene is TRBD1 (5 bases). The germline CDR1 and CDR2 sequences are LGHDT and YNNKEL (reference sequence). The CDR3 runs 14 residues. Trimming stripped 5 bases from V and 1 base from J, with 11 bases between. The CDR3 DNA is TGTGCCAGCAGCGTTGACAGTTATAACTATGGCTACACCTTC. Its translation: CASSVDSYNYGYTF.

The J gene is TRBJ2-1, the V gene TRBV4-3; tentatively, D is TRBD1 (5 bases). The V and J ends lost 0 bases and 2 bases respectively, with 14 bases between them. This CDR3 has 17 residues. CDR1 and CDR2 from the germline V gene are LGHNA and YSLEER. CDR3: CASSQDVQGSTYNEQFF. The CDR3 bases are TGCGCCAGCAGCCAAGATGTTCAGGGCTCGACCTACAATGAGCAGTTCTTC.

The chain carries TRBV11-2 and TRBJ2-5; 13 bases map to TRBD2. Trimming took 4 bases from V and 4 from J; bases not matched to a gene: 6. The CDR3 sequence is 16 residues long. The V gene's germline CDR1 is SGHAT and CDR2 FQNNGV. The CDR3 nucleotides are TGTGCCAGCAGCTACGGACTAGCGGGAGTTTTAGAGACCCAGTACTTC. Translated, it gives CASSYGLAGVLETQYF.

The chain links TRBV4-1 to TRBJ1-3; tentatively, D is TRBD1 (5 bases). The CDR3 consists of 19 residues. CDR1 is MGHRA, CDR2 YSYEKL, per germline. Deletions cut 3 bases from V and 0 bases from J, with 21 bases between. The CDR3, as DNA: TGCGCCAGCAGCCACTCCTCCCTTGCCACAGGAGGCTCTGGAAACACCATATATTTT. This encodes CASSHSSLATGGSGNTIYF.

V and J are TRBV19 and TRBJ2-7; D call uncertain. V gave up 3 bases and J gave up 3 bases, with 15 bases separating them. CDR3 length: 15 residues. Germline CDR1 is LNHDA and CDR2 is SQIVND (reference sequence). CDR3 nucleotides: TGTGCCAGTAGTATGGTCTACCTCGAATTCTACGAGCAGTACTTC. This encodes CASSMVYLEFYEQYF.

This chain joins TRBV5-5 and TRBJ1-2; 9 nucleotides align to TRBD1. Germline assignment: CDR1 SGHKS and CDR2 YYEKEE (reference sequence). This CDR3 region has 13 residues. Trimming removed 2 bases from V and 8 bases from J; junction bases left unmatched: 4. CDR3 in DNA: TGTGCCAGCAGCTTTAACAGGGGGCTCGGCTACACCTTC. This gives the protein CASSFNRGLGYTF.

This chain joins TRBV28 and TRBJ2-2; the D is unclear. The CDR3 length is 15 residues. V lost 1 base and J 3 bases, leaving 9 bases between the germline ends. Germline loops: CDR1 MDHEN, CDR2 SYDVKM. The CDR3 DNA reads TGTGCCAGCAGTTTATACGGTCGACACACCGGGGAGCTGTTTTTT. It specifies CASSLYGRHTGELFF. Supplemented by reference TRBV28 and TRBJ2-2, the full variable domain reads DVKVTQSSRYLVKRTGEKVFLECVQDMDHENMFWYRQDPGLGLRLIYFSYDVKMKEKGDIPEGYSVSREKKERFSLILESASTNQTSMYLCASSLYGRHTGELFFGEGSRLTVL.